One sample yielded the 27 T cell receptor beta chains listed below, sequenced in a study of CD8+ T cells in alopecia areata. Sequencing templates came from extracted RNA that was reverse transcribed into cDNA. Data came from immunoSEQ multiplex PCR; TCRdb stores just in-frame clones and leaves some out. The repertoire holds over 150,000 clones, with about 56% as singletons. What was sequenced was CD8+ T cells sorted from blood. These receptors came from a human donor in good health.

The chain has TRBV2 and TRBJ1-1; the D gene is possibly TRBD1 (5 bases). V lost 7 bases and J lost 4, with 10 bases in between. The germline V gene has CDR1 SNHLY and CDR2 FYNNEI. The CDR3 totals 12 residues. Written as DNA, the CDR3 is TGTGCCAGCACCGGGGGAGTCACTGAAGCTTTCTTT. It codes for CASTGGVTEAFF. The variable domain in full, completed from reference TRBV2 and TRBJ1-1, reads EPEVTQTPSHQVTQMGQEVILRCVPISNHLYFYWYRQILGQKVEFLVSFYNNEISEKSEIFDDQFSVERPDGSNFTLKIRSTKLEDSAMYFCASTGGVTEAFFGQGTRLTVV.

The rearrangement uses TRBV4-1 and TRBJ1-2; D ambiguous. The germline gives CDR1 MGHRA, CDR2 YSYEKL. The CDR3 has 14 residues. The germline V and J ends were trimmed by 0 bases and 8 bases, with 13 bases remaining between them. The CDR3 DNA follows: TGCGCCAGCAGCCAAGAGCCCGGGGTAGGCGGCTACACCTTC. As protein: CASSQEPGVGGYTF.

V and J are TRBV6-5 and TRBJ2-7; 7 bases align to TRBD1. Germline CDR1 reads MNHEY; CDR2 reads SVGAGI. V was clipped by 6 bases and J by 2 bases; unmatched bases: 10. The CDR3 totals 15 residues. The CDR3 DNA sequence: TGTGCCAGCAGCAGAAGGGACAGTAAGACCTACGAGCAGTACTTC. The encoded protein is CASSRRDSKTYEQYF.

The V and J genes are TRBV13 and TRBJ2-1; D is unresolved. Deletions cut 3 bases from V and 7 bases from J, with 7 bases between. This CDR3 has 12 amino acids. The V gene's germline CDR1 is PRHDT and CDR2 FYEKMQ (reference sequence). The CDR3 here is CASSFGDNEQFF. CDR3 DNA sequence: TGTGCCAGCAGCTTCGGTGATAATGAGCAGTTCTTC.

In this sample, this clone turned up many times. The V gene is TRBV7-9, the J gene TRBJ2-7, with 13 nucleotides matching TRBD2. There are 17 residues in the CDR3. The V gene's germline CDR1 is SEHNR and CDR2 FQNEAQ (reference sequence). The junction had 9 bases not matched to a gene; V was cut back by 5 bases and J by 2 bases. The CDR3 sequence: CASSQYQLAGGTYEQYF. The CDR3 nucleotides are TGTGCCAGCAGCCAGTACCAACTAGCGGGGGGGACCTACGAGCAGTACTTC. Supplemented by reference TRBV7-9 and TRBJ2-7, the full variable domain reads DTGVSQNPRHKITKRGQNVTFRCDPISEHNRLYWYRQTLGQGPEFLTYFQNEAQLEKSRLLSDRFSAERPKGSFSTLEIQRTEQGDSAMYLCASSQYQLAGGTYEQYFGPGTRLTVT.

This rearrangement joins TRBV30 to TRBJ2-1; perhaps TRBD2 as D (5 bases). Trimming left V 4 bases short and J 6 bases short, with 13 bases between. CDR3 size: 13 residues. Per germline, CDR1 GTSNPN and CDR2 SVGIG (reference sequence). CDR3 nucleotide sequence: TGTGCCTGGACCCCCCTAGCTCCCAATGAGCAGTTCTTC. This sequence encodes CAWTPLAPNEQFF.

The chain couples TRBV2 to TRBJ1-2; no clear D. V was shortened by 2 bases and J by 5 bases, with 12 bases between the two germline ends. The length of the CDR3 is 14 residues. Germline V gene data show CDR1 as SNHLY and CDR2 as FYNNEI. CDR3 bases: TGTGCCAGCAGTGAAACCCCTAGGCTTTATGGCTACACCTTC. Residues: CASSETPRLYGYTF.

The gene calls are TRBV30 and TRBJ1-6; 8 nucleotides line up with TRBD1. The CDR3 covers 17 residues. The V gene end was trimmed by 2 bases and the J gene end by 3 bases; junction bases not matched to a gene: 9. Germline CDR1 GTSNPN, CDR2 SVGIG (reference sequence). The CDR3 region is CAWSPRTGSDYNSPLHF. The CDR3 DNA reads as TGTGCCTGGAGTCCCCGGACAGGGAGCGACTATAATTCACCCCTCCACTTT.

This clone was counted only a few times. The rearrangement joins TRBV29-1 to TRBJ1-1; D is uncertain. CDR3 length: 11 residues. Germline CDR1 is SQVTM and CDR2 is ANQGSEA. The ends were cut back, 2 bases at V and 1 base at J, with 2 bases in the middle. The CDR3 coding sequence is TGCAGCGTTGAACAGAACACTGAAGCTTTCTTT. Protein product: CSVEQNTEAFF.

This sequence joins TRBV7-6 and TRBJ2-7; D ambiguous. V lost 5 bases and J 3 bases, leaving 14 bases between the germline ends. This CDR3 has 14 amino acids. Germline V gene data show CDR1 as SGHVS and CDR2 as FNYEAQ. DNA of the CDR3: TGTGCCAGCAGCCGGAGCGCAACAAGCTACGAGCAGTACTTC. This sequence encodes CASSRSATSYEQYF. Variable domain in full (rest from reference TRBV7-6 and TRBJ2-7): GAGVSQSPRYKVTKRGQDVALRCDPISGHVSLYWYRQALGQGPEFLTYFNYEAQQDKSGLPNDRFSAERPEGSISTLTIQRTEQRDSAMYRCASSRSATSYEQYFGPGTRLTVT.

On this clone: A far bigger clonotype differs at one base, so this is likely a read error. The genes are TRBV5-4 and TRBJ1-4; D is uncertain. Trimming removed 5 bases at V and 5 bases at J, with 13 bases between. Germline V gene sequence: CDR1 SGHNT, CDR2 YYREEE (reference sequence). This CDR3 contains 14 residues. DNA of the CDR3: TGTGCCAGCAGTCGCTGGACCTTCAATGAAAAACTGTTTTTT. Protein product: CASSRWTFNEKLFF. Full variable domain (outside the CDR3, taken from reference TRBV5-4 and TRBJ1-4): ETGVTQSPTHLIKTRGQQVTLRCSSQSGHNTVSWYQQALGQGPQFIFQYYREEENGRGNFPPRFSGLQFPNYSSELNVNALELDDSALYLCASSRWTFNEKLFFGSGTQLSVL.

The chain couples TRBV5-1 to TRBJ1-2; the D is unclear. The ends were cut back, 0 bases at V and 7 bases at J, with 7 bases in the middle. This CDR3 is 12 amino acids long. Germline-derived CDR1 and CDR2 are SGHRS and YFSETQ. The CDR3 DNA reads TGCGCCAGCAGCTTGGTAGGACGTGGCTACACCTTC. Translation: CASSLVGRGYTF.

The chain carries TRBV5-1 and TRBJ2-7; D is unresolved. The CDR3 covers 12 residues. V shed 5 bases and J shed 3 bases, with 9 bases lying between them. Per the germline V gene, CDR1 is SGHRS and CDR2 is YFSETQ. The CDR3 region has the DNA TGCGCCAGCAGTCCCAAAAGCTACGAGCAGTACTTC. Translation: CASSPKSYEQYF.

The sample holds a few counts of this clone. The CDR3 loop is CASSLATGPIDGYTF. The DNA of the CDR3 is TGTGCCAGCAGCTTAGCCACAGGGCCGATCGATGGCTACACCTTC. The genes are TRBV7-9 and TRBJ1-2; TRBD1 might be the D (6 bases). The CDR3 has 15 amino acids. Germline V gene sequence: CDR1 SEHNR, CDR2 FQNEAQ (reference sequence). With 0 bases removed from V and 6 bases from J, the gap between germline ends came to 14 bases.

This clone was found a few times. The chain uses TRBV29-1 and TRBJ2-3; D may be TRBD2 (7 bases). The V end was cut by 4 bases, the J end by 1 base, with 30 bases between. The CDR3 consists of 20 residues. Germline-derived CDR1 and CDR2 are SQVTM and ANQGSEA. The CDR3, as DNA: TGCAGCGTTGTGGGACCTAGCGGAGGGGGGCACCTGGGGCGCACAGATACGCAGTATTTT. Encoded protein: CSVVGPSGGGHLGRTDTQYF.

The chain links TRBV29-1 to TRBJ2-3, with a tentative D call TRBD2 (6 bases). The CDR3 has 14 residues. Germline V gene data show CDR1 as SQVTM and CDR2 as ANQGSEA. The V and J ends lost 6 bases and 1 base respectively, with 14 bases between them. The CDR3 DNA reads TGCAGCGTCCTCCGGGACTCGGGCACAGATACGCAGTATTTT. Protein product: CSVLRDSGTDTQYF.

The rearrangement joins TRBV6-6 to TRBJ1-1; D is unclear. V was shortened by 7 bases and J by 0 bases, with 3 bases between the two germline ends. Per the germline V gene, CDR1 is MNHNY and CDR2 is SVGAGI (reference sequence). CDR3 length: 11 amino acids. For the CDR3, the DNA is TGTGCCAGCACGATGAACACTGAAGCTTTCTTT. This sequence encodes CASTMNTEAFF.

This chain joins TRBV12-5 and TRBJ2-7; 12 positions match TRBD1. Germline V gives CDR1 LGHNT, CDR2 FRNRAP. After removal of 1 base from V and 4 bases from J, the junction contained 2 bases not matched to a gene. The CDR3 is 15 amino acids. CDR3 nucleotides: TGTGCTAGTGGTTTGGCGGGACAGGGGGCTTACGAGCAGTACTTC. This codes for CASGLAGQGAYEQYF.

This clone was recorded a few times. The gene calls are TRBV11-2 and TRBJ2-6; no clear D. Germline V gene lookup returns CDR1 SGHAT and CDR2 FQNNGV. V lost 2 bases, J lost 0 bases, and 5 bases lay in between. CDR3 length: 15 residues. Here the CDR3 reads CASSLRASGANVLTF. CDR3 coding DNA: TGTGCCAGCAGCTTAAGGGCCTCTGGGGCCAACGTCCTGACTTTC. Full variable domain (outside the CDR3, taken from reference TRBV11-2 and TRBJ2-6): EAGVAQSPRYKIIEKRQSVAFWCNPISGHATLYWYQQILGQGPKLLIQFQNNGVVDDSQLPKDRFSAERLKGVDSTLKIQPAKLEDSAVYLCASSLRASGANVLTFGAGSRLTVL.

This rearrangement joins TRBV11-2 to TRBJ2-1; D gene ambiguous. The CDR3 totals 13 residues. Germline V gives CDR1 SGHAT, CDR2 FQNNGV. V was cut by 5 bases and J by 4 bases, with 9 bases left in between. The CDR3 region has the DNA TGTGCCAGCAGCCCAGTCCTTTACAATGAGCAGTTCTTC. Its protein product is CASSPVLYNEQFF. Using reference TRBV11-2 and TRBJ2-1 for the parts outside the CDR3, the full variable domain is EAGVAQSPRYKIIEKRQSVAFWCNPISGHATLYWYQQILGQGPKLLIQFQNNGVVDDSQLPKDRFSAERLKGVDSTLKIQPAKLEDSAVYLCASSPVLYNEQFFGPGTRLTVL.

The chain has TRBV13 and TRBJ1-2; no firm D call. Trimming left V 2 bases short and J 4 bases short, with 17 bases between. CDR3 length equals 16 residues. Germline CDR1 reads PRHDT; CDR2 reads FYEKMQ (reference sequence). The CDR3 nucleotides read TGTGCCAGCAGCTTAACTCACGACGGTAGTAGCTATGGCTACACCTTC. Translated, it gives CASSLTHDGSSYGYTF.

This chain links TRBV4-2 with TRBJ2-1; TRBD2 might be the D (6 bases). The germline gives CDR1 LGHNA, CDR2 YNFKEQ. V was trimmed by 0 bases and J by 0 bases, leaving 9 bases between them. This CDR3 region has 16 residues. CDR3 nucleotide sequence: TGTGCCAGCAGCCAAGATTTGGGGGGCTCCTACAATGAGCAGTTCTTC. Translated, it gives CASSQDLGGSYNEQFF.

The V gene is TRBV6-6, the J gene TRBJ1-1; unclear D gene. CDR3 length equals 14 residues. V lost 0 bases, J lost 6 bases, and 11 bases lay in between. Germline loops: CDR1 MNHNY, CDR2 SVGAGI (reference sequence). CDR3 residues: CASSYSLTDSEAFF. The CDR3 bases are TGTGCCAGCAGTTACTCGCTTACGGACTCTGAAGCTTTCTTT.

This clone was detected only a few times. V usage is TRBV23-1 and J usage is TRBJ1-5; D might be TRBD1 (5 bases). TRBV23-1 is given ORF status, its function remaining uncertain. The CDR3 length is 15 residues. The V end was cut by 7 bases, the J end by 3 bases, with 16 bases between. Here the CDR3 DNA reads TGCGCCAGCATGTGCCCGGGACGGATCAATCAGCCCCAGCATTTT. Protein: CASMCPGRINQPQHF.

The V gene is TRBV4-1, the J gene TRBJ1-1, with 7 bases identical to TRBD1. This CDR3 region has 12 residues. CDR1 and CDR2 from the germline V gene are MGHRA and YSYEKL. V lost 0 bases and J lost 8; bases outside the gene matches: 0. CDR3 sequence (DNA): TGCGCCAGCAGCCAAGAGACAGGGGAAGCTTTCTTT. The encoded protein is CASSQETGEAFF.

The rearrangement links TRBV27 to TRBJ2-7; 8 bases match TRBD1. CDR1 and CDR2 from the germline V gene are MNHEY and SMNVEV (reference sequence). V was pared by 5 bases and J by 2 bases, with 8 bases of the junction left unmatched. This CDR3 has 15 amino acids. In DNA, the CDR3 is TGTGCCAGCAGTCCAGGGACAGGAGCCACCTACGAGCAGTACTTC. This translates into CASSPGTGATYEQYF.

This rearrangement joins TRBV27 to TRBJ2-7, with 7 bases aligning to TRBD1. Germline V gene data show CDR1 as MNHEY and CDR2 as SMNVEV (reference sequence). The J segment lost 2 bases and the V segment lost 2 bases, leaving 6 bases of the junction unmatched. The CDR3 extends over 15 amino acids. DNA for the CDR3: TGTGCCAGCAGTTTACATGGGACAGAAACCTACGAGCAGTACTTC. Amino acids: CASSLHGTETYEQYF.